A selection of T cell receptor beta chains follows, all from one sample in a study of OX40 agonist ivuxolimab in advanced cancers. Sequencing was performed with immunoSEQ multiplex PCR; in TCRdb, only in-frame clones are kept and a portion is missing. The table lists 100,000 or so clones, about 85% of them singletons. The sequencing used CD4+ or CD8+ T cells sorted from blood, collected in a trial of the OX40 agonist ivuxolimab. The receptor set was obtained from an adult with an advanced solid tumor such as melanoma, head and neck, liver or kidney cancer. CDR3s include the opening cysteine and the closing phenylalanine or tryptophan. Fields, in order: clone size, D gene, V gene, J gene, CDR3 protein, CDR3 DNA. The D gene is left open where the match is weak. Part of the rows lack a size; the others show once, few, many or a class for expanded clones.

once	TRBD1	TRBV4-1	TRBJ1-1	CASSQVPGQGDTEAFF	TGCGCCAGCAGCCAAGTTCCCGGACAGGGTGACACTGAAGCTTTCTTT
-	-	TRBV27	TRBJ1-1	CASSPRGTEAFF	TGTGCCAGCAGTCCCCGAGGCACTGAAGCTTTCTTT
once	-	TRBV20-1	TRBJ2-5	CSAWKGETQYF	TGCAGTGCATGGAAGGGAGAGACCCAGTACTTC
-	-	TRBV18	TRBJ2-5	CASSPSTAETQYF	TGTGCCAGCTCACCAAGTACGGCTGAGACCCAGTACTTC
-	-	TRBV18	TRBJ1-1	CASSPSLGQNTEAFF	TGTGCCAGCTCACCAAGTCTCGGGCAGAACACTGAAGCTTTCTTT
-	-	TRBV7-9	TRBJ1-1	CASSPQGNTEAFF	TGTGCCAGCAGCCCCCAGGGGAACACTGAAGCTTTCTTT
-	-	TRBV28	TRBJ1-2	CASSLAQYGYGYTF	TGTGCCAGCAGTTTGGCACAGTATGGCTATGGCTACACCTTC
few	-	TRBV27	TRBJ1-2	CASSFYSGRASNYGYTF	TGTGCCAGCAGTTTTTATTCCGGGAGGGCGTCTAACTATGGCTACACCTTC
-	-	TRBV29-1	TRBJ1-2	CSVDGGHRGYGYTF	TGCAGCGTTGATGGGGGGCATCGGGGCTATGGCTACACCTTC
-	-	TRBV4-1	TRBJ2-6	CASSQSSGANVLTF	TGCGCCAGCAGCCAAAGCTCTGGGGCCAACGTCCTGACTTTC
-	-	TRBV4-3	TRBJ1-2	CASSQGSWGNSYGYTF	TGCGCCAGCAGCCAAGGATCTTGGGGGAACAGCTATGGCTACACCTTC
-	TRBD1	TRBV6-1	TRBJ2-2	CASWTGGVGELFF	TGTGCCAGCTGGACAGGGGGAGTCGGGGAGCTGTTTTTT
-	TRBD1	TRBV2	TRBJ1-1	CASSETGWTEAFF	TGTGCCAGCAGTGAGACAGGGTGGACTGAAGCTTTCTTT
-	-	TRBV6-5	TRBJ2-2	CASSYVAVAGELFF	TGTGCCAGCAGTTACGTGGCTGTCGCCGGGGAGCTGTTTTTT
-	TRBD1	TRBV27	TRBJ1-5	CASSLGQGSSNQPQHF	TGTGCCAGCAGTTTAGGACAGGGGAGTTCTAATCAGCCCCAGCATTTT
-	-	TRBV9	TRBJ1-1	CASSVQPGQSTEAFF	TGTGCCAGCAGCGTACAACCCGGACAATCCACTGAAGCTTTCTTT
-	-	TRBV30	TRBJ2-7	CAWSRGGEQYF	TGTGCCTGGAGCAGGGGCGGCGAGCAGTACTTC
-	-	TRBV5-8	TRBJ2-2	CASSPWAGAEDTGELFF	TGTGCCAGCAGCCCCTGGGCGGGGGCAGAGGACACCGGGGAGCTGTTTTTT
-	TRBD2	TRBV7-2	TRBJ2-2	CASSYGGLAKGELFF	TGTGCCAGCAGCTACGGGGGACTAGCCAAAGGGGAGCTGTTTTTT
few	TRBD1	TRBV2	TRBJ1-5	CASSRTGQGQPQHF	TGTGCCAGCAGTCGGACAGGGCAGGGTCAGCCCCAGCATTTT
-	TRBD2	TRBV28	TRBJ2-7	CASGVSYEQYF	TGTGCGAGCGGGGTCTCCTACGAGCAGTACTTC
-	-	TRBV6-1	TRBJ1-1	CASSEYMGEGEAFF	TGTGCCAGCAGTGAATATATGGGTGAGGGTGAAGCTTTCTTT
-	TRBD2	TRBV14	TRBJ2-5	CASSHPGLAVLQYF	TGTGCCAGCAGCCATCCTGGACTAGCGGTCCTTCAGTACTTC
-	TRBD1	TRBV11-2	TRBJ2-2	CASSRDRVTGELFF	TGTGCCAGCAGCCGGGACAGGGTAACCGGGGAGCTGTTTTTT
-	-	TRBV30	TRBJ1-1	CARGGASNTEAFF	TGTGCCCGCGGGGGGGCCAGCAACACTGAAGCTTTCTTT
-	TRBD1	TRBV7-6	TRBJ2-5	CASSPGQGHWTQYF	TGTGCCAGCAGCCCAGGACAGGGCCACTGGACCCAGTACTTC
-	-	TRBV6-1	TRBJ2-2	CASSDRAAGLGTGELFF	TGTGCCAGCAGTGACAGGGCTGCGGGCTTGGGGACCGGGGAGCTGTTTTTT
-	-	TRBV19	TRBJ2-6	CASSPGPSGANVLTF	TGTGCCAGTAGCCCCGGGCCCTCTGGGGCCAACGTCCTGACTTTC
-	-	TRBV7-2	TRBJ2-3	CASSQNTDTQYF	TGTGCCAGCAGCCAAAACACAGATACGCAGTATTTT
-	-	TRBV6-1	TRBJ1-6	CASSDRVYNSPLHF	TGTGCCAGCAGTGACAGGGTCTATAATTCACCCCTCCACTTT
-	-	TRBV19	TRBJ1-5	CASSIVGRDENQPQHF	TGTGCCAGTAGTATAGTGGGCAGGGACGAGAATCAGCCCCAGCATTTT
-	-	TRBV6-6	TRBJ1-2	CASSYRPEGYTF	TGTGCCAGCAGTTACCGGCCGGAGGGCTACACCTTC
-	-	TRBV19	TRBJ2-5	CASMGTAGEQETQYF	TGTGCCAGTATGGGGACAGCGGGAGAACAAGAGACCCAGTACTTC
-	-	TRBV2	TRBJ1-3	CASSERSRIYF	TGTGCCAGCAGTGAACGCAGTCGAATATATTTT
-	-	TRBV28	TRBJ1-1	CASSLLNTEAFF	TGTGCCAGCAGTCTATTGAACACTGAAGCTTTCTTT
-	TRBD1	TRBV14	TRBJ1-1	CASSQYRGLGTEAFF	TGTGCCAGCAGCCAATACAGGGGATTGGGTACTGAAGCTTTCTTT
once	-	TRBV7-3	TRBJ1-1	CASSVHMGTEAFF	TGTGCCAGCAGCGTTCATATGGGGACTGAAGCTTTCTTT
-	TRBD2	TRBV10-3	TRBJ2-1	CAITGTSGNNEQFF	TGTGCCATCACCGGGACTAGCGGGAATAATGAGCAGTTCTTC
-	TRBD2	TRBV18	TRBJ2-1	CASSPPAGDNEQFF	TGTGCCAGCTCACCCCCCGCGGGAGACAATGAGCAGTTCTTC
-	-	TRBV7-2	TRBJ2-1	CASSGGGSLSYNEQFF	TGTGCCAGCAGCGGGGGCGGGAGCCTCTCCTACAATGAGCAGTTCTTC
-	TRBD1	TRBV10-3	TRBJ2-1	CAIRLQGWNEQFF	TGTGCCATCAGACTACAGGGGTGGAATGAGCAGTTCTTC
-	-	TRBV6-5	TRBJ2-2	CASKQGSNTGELFF	TGTGCCAGTAAACAGGGTTCCAACACCGGGGAGCTGTTTTTT
-	-	TRBV5-1	TRBJ2-1	CASSSTPQVNEQFF	TGCGCCAGCAGTTCTACCCCGCAGGTGAATGAGCAGTTCTTC
-	TRBD2	TRBV5-1	TRBJ2-1	CASSSTSGSVGEQFF	TGCGCCAGCAGCTCGACTAGCGGGAGTGTAGGTGAGCAGTTCTTC
-	-	TRBV28	TRBJ1-2	CASSLSRGGGYTF	TGTGCCAGCAGCCTCTCCCGGGGCGGTGGCTACACCTTC
-	-	TRBV6-1	TRBJ2-5	CASSGVGETQYF	TGTGCCAGCAGTGGGGTAGGAGAGACCCAGTACTTC
once	-	TRBV25-1	TRBJ1-4	CASSPPLDIGEKLFF	TGTGCCAGCAGTCCACCATTGGACATCGGTGAAAAACTGTTTTTT
-	-	TRBV4-2	TRBJ2-1	CASSQMSTGADNEQFF	TGTGCCAGCAGCCAAATGTCAACGGGAGCCGACAATGAGCAGTTCTTC
-	-	TRBV6-6	TRBJ2-1	CASSLGLLQFF	TGTGCCAGCAGCCTCGGACTACTGCAGTTCTTC
-	-	TRBV4-2	TRBJ2-7	CASSQGTETYSYEQYF	TGTGCCAGCAGCCAAGGAACGGAGACTTACTCCTACGAGCAGTACTTC
-	-	TRBV7-2	TRBJ2-5	CASSSIPGVFSETQYF	TGTGCCAGCAGCTCAATACCAGGGGTGTTTAGCGAGACCCAGTACTTC
-	TRBD2	TRBV6-1	TRBJ2-5	CASSESGGPGLETQYF	TGTGCCAGCAGTGAATCGGGAGGGCCAGGGTTAGAGACCCAGTACTTC
-	TRBD1	TRBV5-1	TRBJ1-1	CASSSPGTGGANTEAFF	TGCGCCAGCAGCTCACCCGGGACAGGGGGCGCGAACACTGAAGCTTTCTTT
-	-	TRBV27	TRBJ1-1	CATAQNLGFTEAFF	TGTGCCACCGCACAGAACTTAGGATTCACTGAAGCTTTCTTT
-	-	TRBV30	TRBJ1-5	CAAGDQPQHF	TGTGCCGCCGGGGATCAGCCCCAGCATTTT